A single T cell receptor beta chain is shown here with its context. This sample is drawn from a study of blood T cell repertoires in COVID-19. Enrollees, about 18 to 95 years old, lived in 24 US areas. Produced via immunoSEQ multiplex PCR; TCRdb's table is partial and in-frame only. Among 250,000 to 400,000 clones, 75% to 90% were seen once, and the ten largest hold roughly 5.3%. Trimming stripped 8 bases from V and 1 base from J, with 4 bases between. Germline V CDR1 and CDR2: KGHDR, SFDVKD. The CDR3 is 12 residues long. Source material: PBMCs or T cells enriched from blood (not recorded which). The rearrangement links TRBV24-1 to TRBJ2-2; no firm D call. The sequence was obtained from a man between 60 and 70 years old who had recovered from COVID-19. CDR3 in amino acids: CATTGNTGELFF. CDR3 sequence (DNA): TGTGCCACCACAGGGAACACCGGGGAGCTGTTTTTT.